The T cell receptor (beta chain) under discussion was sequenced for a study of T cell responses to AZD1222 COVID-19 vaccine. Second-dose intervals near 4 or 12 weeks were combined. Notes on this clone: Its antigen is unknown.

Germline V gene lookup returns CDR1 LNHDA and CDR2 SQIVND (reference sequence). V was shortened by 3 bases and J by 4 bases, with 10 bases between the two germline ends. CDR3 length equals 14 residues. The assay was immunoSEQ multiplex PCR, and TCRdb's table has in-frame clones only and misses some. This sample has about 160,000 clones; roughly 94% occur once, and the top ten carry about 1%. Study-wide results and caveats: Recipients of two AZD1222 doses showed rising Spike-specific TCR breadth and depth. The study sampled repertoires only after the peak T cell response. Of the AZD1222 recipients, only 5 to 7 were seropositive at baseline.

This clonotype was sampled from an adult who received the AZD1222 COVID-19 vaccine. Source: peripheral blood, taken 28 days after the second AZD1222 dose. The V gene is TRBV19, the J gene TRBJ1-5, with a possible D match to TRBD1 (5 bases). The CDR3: CASSMNGGNQPQHF. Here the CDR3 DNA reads TGTGCCAGTAGTATGAACGGGGGAAATCAGCCCCAGCATTTT.